A selection of T cell receptor beta chains follows, all from one sample in a study of T cell responses to AZD1222 COVID-19 vaccine. The table came from immunoSEQ multiplex PCR; TCRdb's copy has only in-frame clones and leaves some out. The sample holds 150,000 to 200,000 clones, roughly nine tenths seen once. Sequenced here: peripheral blood, sampled on day 0 of AZD1222 vaccination. The source is an adult in good health. The CDR3 runs from the conserved cysteine through the conserved F or W. The D gene is left open where the match is weak. The size field is filled for only some rows; it gives once, few, many or a size class.

>TRBJ2-2|.|TRBV18|16|.
CASSQIGRLNTGELFF
TGTGCCAGCTCCCAGATTGGGAGACTGAACACCGGGGAGCTGTTTTTT
>TRBJ1-1|.|TRBV30|13|.
CAWSVRAVFEAFF
TGTGCCTGGAGTGTACGGGCCGTTTTTGAAGCTTTCTTT
>TRBJ1-2|TRBD1|TRBV5-4|17|.
CASSLARTGVFSYGYTF
TGTGCCAGCAGCTTGGCTCGGACAGGGGTTTTTTCCTATGGCTACACCTTC
>TRBJ2-5|TRBD2|TRBV7-2|16|.
CASSGQGGLAGSTQYF
TGTGCCAGCAGCGGACAGGGGGGACTAGCGGGCTCAACCCAGTACTTC
>TRBJ1-4|.|TRBV7-2|14|.
CASSLDGSSEKLFF
TGTGCCAGCAGCTTAGACGGGTCTAGCGAAAAACTGTTTTTT
>TRBJ1-2|.|TRBV14|13|.
CASSQGLNYGYTF
TGTGCCAGCAGCCAGGGGCTGAACTATGGCTACACCTTC
>TRBJ1-3|.|TRBV6-5|12|.
CASRESGNTIYF
TGTGCCAGCAGGGAGTCCGGAAACACCATATATTTT
>TRBJ2-7|.|TRBV12-3/TRBV12-4|13|.
CASSLGSSYEQYF
TGTGCCAGCAGTTTAGGCAGCTCCTACGAGCAGTACTTC
>TRBJ2-5|TRBD1|TRBV4-1|17|once
CASRSGQGGFFGETQYF
TGCGCCAGCAGATCAGGACAGGGGGGATTTTTCGGGGAGACCCAGTACTTC
>TRBJ2-1|.|TRBV7-2|12|.
CASSLAAPEQFF
TGTGCCAGCAGCTTAGCTGCCCCCGAGCAGTTCTTC
>TRBJ2-2|.|TRBV2|14|.
CASRKTSNTGELFF
TGTGCCAGCAGGAAGACGTCGAACACCGGGGAGCTGTTTTTT
>TRBJ1-5|TRBD1|TRBV6-2/TRBV6-3|15|.
CASSPTGVSNQPQHF
TGTGCCAGCAGCCCAACAGGGGTTAGCAATCAGCCCCAGCATTTT
>TRBJ1-5|.|TRBV6-2/TRBV6-3|14|once
CASSSLNSNQPQHF
TGTGCCAGCAGTTCCCTTAATAGCAATCAGCCCCAGCATTTT
>TRBJ2-2|.|TRBV5-4|16|.
CASSLLSVGRGGELFF
TGTGCCAGCAGCCTCCTCTCGGTGGGGCGGGGCGGGGAGCTGTTTTTT
>TRBJ1-4|.|TRBV2|14|once
CASNILQGNEKLFF
TGTGCCAGCAATATTCTACAGGGCAATGAAAAACTGTTTTTT
>TRBJ1-2|.|TRBV21-1|16|.
CASSTRLIRVYYGYTF
TGTGCCAGCAGCACTCGTTTAATCCGGGTTTACTATGGCTACACCTTC
>TRBJ2-1|TRBD2|TRBV6-4|16|.
CASSRTGTSASNEQFF
TGTGCCAGCAGCCGAACCGGGACTAGCGCTAGCAATGAGCAGTTCTTC
>TRBJ1-1|.|TRBV5-1|15|.
CASSFDGPMNTEAFF
TGCGCCAGCAGCTTCGACGGTCCCATGAACACTGAAGCTTTCTTT
>TRBJ2-1|.|TRBV5-8|15|.
CASSSGRRTNNEQFF
TGTGCCAGCAGCTCGGGACGGCGCACAAACAATGAGCAGTTCTTC
>TRBJ2-1|.|TRBV4-1|17|.
CASSQDKFGLTYNEQFF
TGCGCCAGCAGCCAAGATAAGTTTGGACTTACCTACAATGAGCAGTTCTTC
>TRBJ2-7|TRBD1|TRBV28|15|.
CASSYPGQGLREQYF
TGTGCCAGCAGTTACCCGGGACAGGGATTGAGGGAGCAGTACTTC
>TRBJ2-1|.|TRBV15|14|.
CATSKRPDRGEQFF
TGTGCCACCAGCAAGCGTCCGGATCGGGGTGAGCAGTTCTTC
>TRBJ2-1|TRBD1|TRBV18|15|.
CASSPGQGAYNEQFF
TGTGCCAGCTCACCAGGGCAGGGGGCCTACAATGAGCAGTTCTTC
>TRBJ1-5|.|TRBV19|15|.
CASSMVRPSHQPQHF
TGTGCCAGTAGTATGGTCAGACCCTCGCATCAGCCCCAGCATTTT
>TRBJ1-1|.|TRBV9|11|.
CASSRGTEAFF
TGTGCCAGCAGCAGGGGGACTGAAGCTTTCTTT
>TRBJ2-2|.|TRBV20-1|14|.
CSASDLLNTGELFF
TGCAGTGCTAGTGACCTACTGAACACCGGGGAGCTGTTTTTT
>TRBJ2-1|.|TRBV19|11|.
CASSSPGEQFF
TGTGCCAGTAGCTCCCCCGGGGAGCAGTTCTTC
>TRBJ1-1|TRBD1|TRBV20-1|11|.
CSANTGGKAFF
TGCAGTGCCAATACAGGGGGTAAAGCTTTCTTT
>TRBJ2-1|.|TRBV27|15|few
CASSLSITSPNEQFF
TGTGCCAGCAGTTTATCGATAACTAGCCCCAATGAGCAGTTCTTC
>TRBJ2-5|.|TRBV6-2/TRBV6-3|11|.
CASSYGETQYF
TGTGCCAGCAGTTACGGGGAGACCCAGTACTTC
>TRBJ1-4|TRBD1|TRBV10-3|15|.
CAISEGTANNEKLFF
TGTGCCATCAGTGAGGGGACAGCCAACAATGAAAAACTGTTTTTT
>TRBJ1-1|.|TRBV10-3|13|.
CAIKSQQTHEAFF
TGTGCCATCAAGTCGCAGCAGACCCATGAAGCTTTCTTT
>TRBJ2-6|.|TRBV6-4|18|.
CASSDVGVTSSGANVLTF
TGTGCCAGCAGTGACGTTGGGGTCACCTCCTCTGGGGCCAACGTCCTGACTTTC
>TRBJ1-3|TRBD1|TRBV9|14|.
CASSSQGSGNTIYF
TGTGCCAGCAGCTCACAGGGGTCTGGAAACACCATATATTTT
>TRBJ1-2|.|TRBV4-1|14|.
CASSQIEVSGGYTF
TGCGCCAGCAGCCAAATAGAGGTCTCTGGGGGCTACACCTTC
>TRBJ1-5|.|TRBV27|14|.
CASSFSGPNQPQHF
TGTGCCAGCAGTTTCTCGGGGCCAAATCAGCCCCAGCATTTT
>TRBJ2-1|TRBD2|TRBV11-2|18|.
CASSPGLAGVSAYNEQFF
TGTGCCAGCAGCCCAGGACTAGCGGGAGTCAGCGCCTACAATGAGCAGTTCTTC
>TRBJ1-6|.|TRBV27|14|.
CASNKGFYNSPLHF
TGTGCCAGCAATAAGGGATTTTATAATTCACCCCTCCACTTT
>TRBJ2-7|TRBD1|TRBV29-1|15|once
CSVLGSGTDSYEQYF
TGCAGCGTCCTGGGGTCGGGGACAGACTCCTACGAGCAGTACTTC
>TRBJ1-5|.|TRBV4-3|17|.
CASSQVWTGDSNQPQHF
TGCGCCAGCAGCCAAGTGTGGACCGGGGATAGCAATCAGCCCCAGCATTTT
>TRBJ1-4|.|TRBV7-2|17|.
CASSLWADLGGNEKLFF
TGTGCCAGCAGCTTATGGGCAGACCTGGGGGGGAATGAAAAACTGTTTTTT
>TRBJ1-6|.|TRBV9|14|once
CASSVSGLNSPLHF
TGTGCCAGCAGCGTATCTGGACTGAATTCACCCCTCCACTTT
>TRBJ1-3|.|TRBV3-1/TRBV3-2|16|.
CASSQESGLSGNTIYF
TGTGCCAGCAGCCAAGAGTCTGGACTCTCTGGAAACACCATATATTTT
>TRBJ1-3|.|TRBV29-1|13|.
CSVTGTSGNTIYF
TGCAGCGTGACCGGGACGTCTGGAAACACCATATATTTT
>TRBJ1-1|TRBD1|TRBV27|14|.
CASRMTGLNTEAFF
TGTGCCAGCAGAATGACAGGGCTGAACACTGAAGCTTTCTTT